Below, 2 T cell receptor beta chains from the same sample are listed, as sequenced in a study of T cells in localized non-small cell lung cancer. The data were produced by immunoSEQ multiplex PCR, yet TCRdb's version contains in-frame clones alone and is incomplete. The sample lists tens of thousands of clones; 88% were seen once. The input for sequencing was peripheral blood, taken before any cancer treatment. Every receptor here comes from a woman between 40 and 69 years old with stage I squamous cell lung carcinoma.

The V gene is TRBV20-1, the J gene TRBJ2-3; D is undetermined. The CDR3 is 11 residues long. Between the trimmed V and J ends, which lost 3 bases and 6 bases, there was a span of 7 bases. Germline V gene lookup returns CDR1 DFQATT and CDR2 SNEGSKA (reference sequence). DNA for the CDR3: TGCAGTGCTAGTTGGCGGGATACGCAGTATTTT. The encoded protein is CSASWRDTQYF.

The chain couples TRBV28 to TRBJ1-2; no clear D gene. Germline V CDR1 and CDR2: MDHEN, SYDVKM. This CDR3 comprises 13 residues. V gave up 4 bases and J gave up 4 bases, with 10 bases separating them. The CDR3 loop reads CASSSTGIYGYTF. The CDR3 nucleotides are TGTGCCAGCAGTTCGACGGGGATCTATGGCTACACCTTC.